A selection of T cell receptor beta chains follows, all from one sample in a study of T cells in localized non-small cell lung cancer. Assay used: immunoSEQ multiplex PCR; TCRdb lists only in-frame clones, some missing. The table has around 67,000 clones, about nine tenths seen once. The specimen was peripheral blood, collected before any cancer treatment. These receptors all stem from a woman aged 35 to 75 with stage I lung adenocarcinoma. Both conserved end residues are part of each CDR3. The D gene is left open where the match is weak. Size tells how often a clone was seen (once, few, many) or the class of an expanded clone, and some rows leave it out.

D gene,J gene,V gene,clone size,CDR3 protein,CDR3 DNA
TRBD2,TRBJ2-3,TRBV19,NA,CASSSPSGTSTDTQYF,TGTGCCAGTAGTTCCCCTAGCGGTACTAGCACAGATACGCAGTATTTT
NA,TRBJ1-2,TRBV25-1,NA,CASLPRGQNYGYTF,TGTGCCAGCCTGCCCCGTGGGCAGAACTATGGCTACACCTTC
NA,TRBJ2-1,TRBV21-1,NA,CASSKRRVTSGSYNEQFF,TGTGCCAGCAGCAAAAGGCGCGTGACTAGCGGTTCCTACAATGAGCAGTTCTTC
NA,TRBJ2-7,TRBV5-1,NA,CASSIKGVQYF,TGCGCCAGCAGCATAAAGGGGGTGCAGTACTTC
NA,TRBJ1-1,TRBV6-5,NA,CASTFNRKAFF,TGTGCCAGCACCTTCAATCGGAAAGCTTTCTTT
NA,TRBJ2-6,TRBV6-5,NA,CASRLAGANVLTF,TGTGCCAGCAGGCTGGCTGGGGCCAACGTCCTGACTTTC
NA,TRBJ1-4,TRBV4-1,NA,CASSTQTGNNEKLFF,TGCGCCAGCAGCACACAAACAGGGAATAATGAAAAACTGTTTTTT
NA,TRBJ1-4,TRBV9,NA,CASSVEGLPNEKLFF,TGTGCCAGCAGCGTAGAAGGCCTTCCTAATGAAAAACTGTTTTTT
TRBD1,TRBJ1-5,TRBV6-1,NA,CASSEQGGNQPQHF,TGTGCCAGCAGTGAGCAGGGGGGCAATCAGCCCCAGCATTTT
NA,TRBJ1-5,TRBV6-5,NA,CASRLDINQPQHF,TGTGCCAGCCGGCTAGATATCAATCAGCCCCAGCATTTT
NA,TRBJ1-1,TRBV19,NA,CASSMQPWNTEAFF,TGTGCCAGTAGTATGCAGCCCTGGAACACTGAAGCTTTCTTT
TRBD1,TRBJ2-7,TRBV9,NA,CASSVAPTGGSYEQYF,TGTGCCAGCAGCGTAGCCCCGACAGGGGGGTCCTACGAGCAGTACTTC
TRBD1,TRBJ1-5,TRBV9,NA,CASIHTGVQTNSNSNQPQHF,TGTGCCAGCATCCATACAGGGGTACAGACCAACTCCAATAGCAATCAGCCCCAGCATTTT
TRBD1,TRBJ1-2,TRBV15,NA,CATSRSGQGAYGYTF,TGTGCCACCAGCAGATCGGGACAGGGGGCCTATGGCTACACCTTC
TRBD2,TRBJ2-7,TRBV7-3,NA,CASSPTSGSYEQYF,TGTGCCAGCAGCCCGACTAGCGGCTCCTACGAGCAGTACTTC
TRBD1,TRBJ1-5,TRBV19,once,CASSLPGQGIQPQHF,TGTGCCAGTAGCCTCCCGGGACAGGGGATTCAGCCCCAGCATTTT
TRBD1,TRBJ1-1,TRBV6-5,NA,CASSVQTGPAAFF,TGTGCCAGCAGTGTACAGACAGGGCCCGCGGCTTTCTTT
NA,TRBJ2-5,TRBV7-2,NA,CASSLAPAMETQYF,TGTGCCAGCAGCTTAGCGCCAGCTATGGAGACCCAGTACTTC
NA,TRBJ2-3,TRBV5-1,NA,CASSFPSTDTQYF,TGCGCCAGCAGCTTCCCTAGCACAGATACGCAGTATTTT
TRBD2,TRBJ2-7,TRBV13,NA,CASSSTSGGPHYEQYF,TGTGCCAGCAGCTCCACTAGCGGGGGGCCCCACTACGAGCAGTACTTC
TRBD1,TRBJ1-5,TRBV4-1,NA,CASSLVNPGTGFPQPQHF,TGCGCCAGCAGCCTAGTTAATCCCGGGACAGGGTTTCCTCAGCCCCAGCATTTT
TRBD1,TRBJ1-2,TRBV14,NA,CASSRETGIYGYTF,TGTGCCAGCAGCCGAGAGACAGGGATCTATGGCTACACCTTC
NA,TRBJ2-3,TRBV11-3,NA,CASSLGQSTDTQYF,TGTGCCAGCAGCTTAGGACAATCCACAGATACGCAGTATTTT
NA,TRBJ2-1,TRBV30,NA,CAWSADNEQFF,TGTGCCTGGAGTGCTGACAATGAGCAGTTCTTC
TRBD2,TRBJ2-7,TRBV10-2,few,CASSPGGLLAYEQYF,TGCGCCAGCAGCCCGGGGGGGCTTCTCGCCTACGAGCAGTACTTC
NA,TRBJ2-7,TRBV27,NA,CASRAGGFLAYEQYF,TGTGCCAGCCGCGCTGGGGGCTTCCTAGCCTACGAGCAGTACTTC
TRBD1,TRBJ1-4,TRBV28,once,CASSWLPGQGSEKLFF,TGTGCCAGCAGTTGGCTTCCGGGACAGGGGAGTGAAAAACTGTTTTTT
TRBD1,TRBJ1-1,TRBV10-3,NA,CAIRIGPGGATEAFF,TGTGCCATCAGGATTGGCCCAGGGGGCGCGACTGAAGCTTTCTTT
NA,TRBJ1-4,TRBV19,NA,CASSTPSTNEKLFF,TGTGCCAGTAGTACACCTTCAACTAATGAAAAACTGTTTTTT
TRBD1,TRBJ1-6,TRBV28,NA,CASSSGQGARNSPLHF,TGTGCCAGCAGTTCGGGACAGGGGGCGCGTAATTCACCCCTCCACTTT
TRBD1,TRBJ1-5,TRBV19,NA,CASSSQGANQPQHF,TGTGCCAGTAGTTCACAGGGGGCGAATCAGCCCCAGCATTTT
TRBD2,TRBJ2-1,TRBV5-4,once,CASSSGSTSGSRNEQFF,TGTGCCAGCAGCTCGGGAAGTACTAGCGGGAGTAGGAATGAGCAGTTCTTC
TRBD2,TRBJ2-7,TRBV7-9,NA,CASSPSGGGHEQYF,TGTGCCAGCAGCCCTAGCGGGGGGGGCCACGAGCAGTACTTC
TRBD1,TRBJ2-7,TRBV11-2,NA,CASSLGAGTGTYEQYF,TGTGCCAGCAGCTTAGGGGCCGGGACAGGGACCTACGAGCAGTACTTC
TRBD2,TRBJ2-1,TRBV7-6,NA,CASSLGGGRALEEQFF,TGTGCCAGCAGCCTAGGTGGAGGGAGGGCCCTAGAGGAGCAGTTCTTC
NA,TRBJ1-3,TRBV28,NA,CASSPGQGNTIYF,TGTGCCAGCAGTCCCGGACAGGGAAACACCATATATTTT
NA,TRBJ2-1,TRBV2,NA,CASRADRRRDNEQFF,TGTGCCAGCAGAGCTGATCGCAGAAGGGACAATGAGCAGTTCTTC
NA,TRBJ2-7,TRBV9,NA,CASSVGLDYEQYF,TGTGCCAGCAGCGTAGGGCTAGATTACGAGCAGTACTTC
NA,TRBJ2-2,TRBV27,NA,CASSLVNTGELFF,TGTGCCAGCAGTTTAGTTAACACCGGGGAGCTGTTTTTT
TRBD1,TRBJ1-5,TRBV28,NA,CASGTGNQPQHF,TGTGCCAGCGGGACAGGCAATCAGCCCCAGCATTTT
NA,TRBJ2-5,TRBV13,NA,CASSLGGSLVQETQYF,TGTGCCAGCAGCTTAGGCGGTAGTCTAGTCCAGGAGACCCAGTACTTC
NA,TRBJ2-3,TRBV6-1,NA,CASKSWSSTDTQYF,TGTGCCAGCAAGAGCTGGTCGAGCACAGATACGCAGTATTTT
NA,TRBJ2-5,TRBV4-3,NA,CASSQRVRAETQYF,TGCGCCAGCAGCCAAAGAGTGAGGGCCGAGACCCAGTACTTC
TRBD1,TRBJ2-3,TRBV7-3,NA,CASSGQVSTDTQYF,TGTGCCAGCAGCGGACAGGTTAGCACAGATACGCAGTATTTT
TRBD1,TRBJ2-2,TRBV28,NA,CASRRTGGNTGELFF,TGTGCCAGCAGAAGAACAGGGGGCAACACCGGGGAGCTGTTTTTT
NA,TRBJ1-5,TRBV10-2,NA,CASSERRGEGQPQHF,TGCGCCAGCAGTGAGCGGCGGGGAGAGGGACAGCCCCAGCATTTT
NA,TRBJ2-7,TRBV5-1,NA,CASSLSGDEQYF,TGCGCCAGCAGCCTTAGCGGAGACGAGCAGTACTTC
TRBD1,TRBJ2-7,TRBV7-2,NA,CASSFGTGLRAQYF,TGTGCCAGCAGCTTCGGGACAGGGTTACGAGCGCAGTACTTC
NA,TRBJ2-7,TRBV28,few,CASSGGGYEQYF,TGTGCCAGCAGTGGGGGCGGATACGAGCAGTACTTC
TRBD1,TRBJ2-2,TRBV7-8,NA,CASSFVKGQGDTGELFF,TGTGCCAGCAGCTTCGTAAAAGGACAGGGGGACACCGGGGAGCTGTTTTTT
NA,TRBJ2-5,TRBV28,NA,CASSPRETQYF,TGTGCCAGCAGTCCTCGAGAGACCCAGTACTTC